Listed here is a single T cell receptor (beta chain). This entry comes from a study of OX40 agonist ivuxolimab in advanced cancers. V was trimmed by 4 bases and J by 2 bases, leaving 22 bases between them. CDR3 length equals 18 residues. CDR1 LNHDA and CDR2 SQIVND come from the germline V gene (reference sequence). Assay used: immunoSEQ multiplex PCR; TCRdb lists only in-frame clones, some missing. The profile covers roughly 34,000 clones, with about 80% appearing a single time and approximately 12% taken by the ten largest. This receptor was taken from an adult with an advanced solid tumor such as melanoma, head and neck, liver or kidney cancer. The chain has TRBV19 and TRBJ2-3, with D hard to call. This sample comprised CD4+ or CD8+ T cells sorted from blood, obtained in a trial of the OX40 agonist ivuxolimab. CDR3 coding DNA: TGTGCCAGTAGTACTGATACCCGGAGCTACCTACACACAGATACGCAGTATTTT. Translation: CASSTDTRSYLHTDTQYF.